The clone carrying this T cell receptor (beta chain) was seen ten or more times. Its specificity is unknown. One entry per CDR3 protein, called by TCRdb with MiXCR from the RT-PCR reads. Here the sample spans about 520,000 distinct CDR3 sequences, 7.2% being singletons. The sample comes from a study of response to subunit inactivated influenza vaccine. The CDR3 consists of 14 residues. Per the germline V gene, CDR1 is SQVTM and CDR2 is ANQGSEA. V was pared by 6 bases and J by 6 bases, with 7 bases of the junction left unmatched. Study-level points and caveats: The authors suggested that every seasonal influenza vaccination recruits few new T cells.

Source: PBMCs from blood, taken around 25 months after vaccination. The J gene is TRBJ2-1, the V gene TRBV29-1, with 11 positions matching TRBD2. This receptor was obtained from a man aged 50 to 75 who received an inactivated influenza vaccine. The CDR3 nucleotides read TGCAGCGTGTCACTTAGCGGGGGGGCCAATGAGCAGTTCTTC. Translating gives CSVSLSGGANEQFF.